This T cell receptor beta chain was retrieved from a study of tumor-infiltrating lymphocytes in oesophageal squamous cell carcinoma. A single record per CDR3 protein comes from TCRdb applying MiXCR to the PCR reads. The sample includes thousands of distinct CDR3 sequences, roughly 14% seen only once; the top ten take approximately 13%. Germline values: CDR1 ENHRY, CDR2 SYGVKD. The CDR3 loop spans 13 amino acids. Trimming removed 6 bases from V and 1 base from J, with 9 bases in between. This clonotype appeared a few times. Sequencing was done on a sample of blood. This TCR came from a male donor with esophageal squamous cell carcinoma. The rearrangement links TRBV10-3 to TRBJ1-1; D possibly corresponds to TRBD1 (5 bases). CDR3 sequence (DNA): TGTGCCATCAGGGAGGGACCGAACACTGAAGCTTTCTTT. It specifies CAIREGPNTEAFF.